The present entry profiles one T cell receptor beta chain with its context. No antigen is known for it. This specimen belongs to a study of cytomegalovirus exposure and HLA in healthy donors. Whole-study results and caveats: The study put 150 or so TCR beta chains on its list as cytomegalovirus-associated. TCR sequences were mostly rare, though some public TCRs occurred in many donors. In the roughly 110 validation repertoires, just under 95% of cluster scores exceeded 0, per a later analysis.

TCRdb's copy holds only in-frame clones and misses some; the assay was immunoSEQ multiplex PCR. The data show some 170,000 clones, with approximately 90% seen just once and 1.4% held by the top ten. The clonotype was recovered from a woman in her thirties in good health and CMV-seronegative. The sample was PBMCs.

The CDR3 DNA follows: TGTGCCAGCAGCTTAGTGGGCCATCAGCCCCAGCATTTT. Protein: CASSLVGHQPQHF. This chain connects TRBV7-2 to TRBJ1-5; D not resolved. This CDR3 is built from 13 residues. Germline CDR1 is SGHTA and CDR2 is FQGNSA. V gave up 1 base and J gave up 5 bases, with 6 bases separating them.